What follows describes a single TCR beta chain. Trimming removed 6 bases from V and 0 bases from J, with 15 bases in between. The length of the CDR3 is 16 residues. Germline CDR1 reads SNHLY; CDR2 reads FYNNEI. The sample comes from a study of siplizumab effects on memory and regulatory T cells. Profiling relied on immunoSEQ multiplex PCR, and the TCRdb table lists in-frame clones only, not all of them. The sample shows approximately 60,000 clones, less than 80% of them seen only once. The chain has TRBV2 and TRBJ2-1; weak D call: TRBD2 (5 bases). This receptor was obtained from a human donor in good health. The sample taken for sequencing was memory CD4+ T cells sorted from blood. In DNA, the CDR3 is TGTGCCAGCAGGACACAAGGGAGTCGCTCCTACAATGAGCAGTTCTTC. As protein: CASRTQGSRSYNEQFF. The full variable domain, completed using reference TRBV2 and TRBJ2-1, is EPEVTQTPSHQVTQMGQEVILRCVPISNHLYFYWYRQILGQKVEFLVSFYNNEISEKSEIFDDQFSVERPDGSNFTLKIRSTKLEDSAMYFCASRTQGSRSYNEQFFGPGTRLTVL.